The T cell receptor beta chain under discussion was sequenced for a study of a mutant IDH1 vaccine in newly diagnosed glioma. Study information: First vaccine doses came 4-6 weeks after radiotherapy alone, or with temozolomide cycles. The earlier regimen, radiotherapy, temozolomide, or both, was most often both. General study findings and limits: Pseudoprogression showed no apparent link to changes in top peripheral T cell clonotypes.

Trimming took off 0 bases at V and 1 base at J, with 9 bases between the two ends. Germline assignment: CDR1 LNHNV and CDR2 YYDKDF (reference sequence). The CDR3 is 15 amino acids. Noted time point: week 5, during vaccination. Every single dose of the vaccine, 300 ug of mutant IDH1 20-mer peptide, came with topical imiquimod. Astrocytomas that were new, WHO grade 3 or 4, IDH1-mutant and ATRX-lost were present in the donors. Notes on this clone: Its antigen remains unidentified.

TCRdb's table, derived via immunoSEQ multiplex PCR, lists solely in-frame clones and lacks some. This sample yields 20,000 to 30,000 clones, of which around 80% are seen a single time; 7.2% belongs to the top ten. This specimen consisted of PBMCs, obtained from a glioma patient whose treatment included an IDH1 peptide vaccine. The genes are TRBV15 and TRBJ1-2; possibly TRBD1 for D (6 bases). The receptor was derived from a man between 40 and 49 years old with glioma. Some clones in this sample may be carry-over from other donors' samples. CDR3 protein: CATSRDRGSNYGYTF. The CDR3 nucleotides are TGTGCCACCAGCAGAGATAGGGGGAGTAACTATGGCTACACCTTC.